The clone carrying this TCR beta chain was detected only a few times. What it recognizes is unknown. V was shortened by 2 bases and J by 4 bases, with 17 bases between the two germline ends. CDR1 and CDR2 (germline): MDHEN, SYDVKM. This CDR3 is 16 amino acids long. The authors reverse transcribed all of the isolated RNA, so sequencing captured expressed TCRB transcripts. Clones were read by immunoSEQ multiplex PCR, and TCRdb kept only the in-frame ones, dropping some. The table records roughly 290,000 clones, around 16% of them present only once. This entry is derived from a study of beta chain features in type 1 diabetes. Overall study results and limits: In every one of the four CD4+ subsets, TCRB CDR3s were moderately but significantly shorter in Type 1 diabetes patients. Naive, central memory and Treg TCRB repertoires seemed to resemble each other more closely in patients than they did in healthy donors. Type 1 diabetes patients had fewer VDJ junction insertions and more deletions.

One heparinised blood draw averaging about 116 mL was given by each donor. Input material: naive CD4+ T cells from blood. The genes are TRBV28 and TRBJ1-1; D remains ambiguous. The source of this sequence is a man younger than 35 with type 1 diabetes. The CDR3 spells CASSLRPPDRSTEAFF. DNA for the CDR3: TGTGCCAGCAGTTTACGCCCCCCGGATAGGAGCACTGAAGCTTTCTTT.